The present entry profiles one T cell receptor beta chain with its context. This sample is drawn from a study of blood T cell repertoires in COVID-19. Only in-frame clones appear in the TCRdb table, and some are missing; sequencing was by immunoSEQ multiplex PCR. The table has hundreds of thousands of clones, roughly 80% seen once; the top ten hold more than 4%. The sequence was obtained from a man aged 35-49 years who had been exposed to COVID-19. Sequences were obtained from PBMCs or T cells enriched from blood (not recorded which).

The CDR3 DNA is TGTGCCAGCAGTTTAGGGACAGGGGCAAGTGAAGCTTTCTTT. Residues: CASSLGTGASEAFF. V is TRBV28 and J is TRBJ1-1, with 10 bases aligning to TRBD1. CDR3 length: 14 amino acids. CDR1 is MDHEN and CDR2 is SYDVKM in the germline V gene. The V and J ends lost 2 bases and 7 bases, in that order; junction bases with no gene match: 4.